The 26 T cell receptor beta chains below were found in one sample sequenced in a study of shared clonotypes between healthy human individuals. Data came from immunoSEQ multiplex PCR; TCRdb stores just in-frame clones and leaves some out. The sample includes roughly 2 million clones, about 95% of them seen just once. Naive-designated CD8 cells lacked CD45RO, were positively enriched for CCR7, and omitted terminally differentiated effector memory CD45RA+ cells. Sequenced input: naive CD8+ T cells sorted from blood. These receptors were taken from a man between 18 and 35 years old in good health.

The chain links TRBV30 to TRBJ2-2; no reliable D call. Trimming removed 1 base at V and 3 bases at J, with 6 bases between. There are 13 residues in the CDR3. Germline V gene lookup returns CDR1 GTSNPN and CDR2 SVGIG (reference sequence). CDR3 DNA sequence: TGTGCCTGGAGTGGGAGTCACACCGGGGAGCTGTTTTTT. It encodes CAWSGSHTGELFF. Full variable domain (rest looked up from reference TRBV30 and TRBJ2-2): SQTIHQWPATLVQPVGSPLSLECTVEGTSNPNLYWYRQAAGRGLQLLFYSVGIGQISSEVPQNLSASRPQDRQFILSSKKLLLSDSGFYLCAWSGSHTGELFFGEGSRLTVL.

This sequence joins TRBV5-6 and TRBJ2-7, with 7 nucleotides matching TRBD1. The CDR3 loop spans 14 amino acids. Germline V gene sequence: CDR1 SGHDT, CDR2 YYEEEE. V dropped 2 bases and J dropped 3; count of bases not matched to a gene: 5. CDR3 loop: CASSLTGENYEQYF. The CDR3 DNA follows: TGTGCCAGCAGCTTAACAGGGGAGAACTACGAGCAGTACTTC.

The V call is TRBV4-1, the J call TRBJ1-1; D possibly corresponds to TRBD1 (5 bases). This CDR3 has 18 amino acids. Trimming removed 2 bases from V and 0 bases from J, with 19 bases in between. The germline V gene has CDR1 MGHRA and CDR2 YSYEKL. The CDR3 DNA follows: TGCGCCAGCAGCCAATGGAGTATAATCGGGGGGATGAACACTGAAGCTTTCTTT. Amino acids: CASSQWSIIGGMNTEAFF.

V and J are TRBV6-5 and TRBJ2-5; the match to TRBD2 covers 9 bases. J was trimmed by 5 bases and V by 9 bases; bases with no gene match: 7. The CDR3 loop spans 13 amino acids. Looked up from germline, CDR1 is MNHEY and CDR2 is SVGAGI. The CDR3 sequence: CASRELAGETQYF. The CDR3 bases are TGTGCCAGTCGAGAACTAGCGGGCGAGACCCAGTACTTC.

This chain connects TRBV9 to TRBJ2-3; D possibly uses TRBD1 or TRBD2 (6 bases each). The V and J ends lost 0 bases and 0 bases respectively, with 11 bases between them. This CDR3 region has 16 residues. Germline loops: CDR1 SGDLS, CDR2 YYNGEE. The chain's CDR3 is CASSVEGGDSTDTQYF. DNA for the CDR3: TGTGCCAGCAGCGTAGAGGGGGGAGATAGCACAGATACGCAGTATTTT.

Turning to this clone: This CDR3 is also generated by other DNA sequences in the sample. The chain has TRBV6-5 and TRBJ2-7; TRBD1 aligns across 11 bases. Germline V gives CDR1 MNHEY, CDR2 SVGAGI. J lost 4 bases, V lost 0 bases, and 2 bases had no gene match. This CDR3 comprises 15 residues. The CDR3 reads CASSYSGTGGYEQYF. CDR3 bases: TGTGCCAGCAGTTACTCTGGGACAGGGGGGTACGAGCAGTACTTC.

V and J are TRBV2 and TRBJ2-5; TRBD1 matches at 9 bases. The length of the CDR3 is 13 residues. The J segment lost 5 bases and the V segment lost 10 bases, leaving 8 bases of the junction unmatched. Germline CDR1 and CDR2: SNHLY and FYNNEI. In DNA form, the CDR3 reads TGTGCCACCATTCCGGGGACAGGGGAGACCCAGTACTTC. Its translation: CATIPGTGETQYF.

This rearrangement joins TRBV11-1 to TRBJ2-2; a possible D gene is TRBD2 (5 bases). V lost 3 bases and J lost 3, with 14 bases in between. Germline-derived CDR1 and CDR2 are SGHAT and FQDESV (reference sequence). The CDR3 is made up of 16 amino acids. The CDR3 DNA reads as TGTGCCAGCAGCTTGGCGAGAGGGCGATACACCGGGGAGCTGTTTTTT. This gives the protein CASSLARGRYTGELFF.

The CDR3 protein is CASSQARTGGSFEQYF. The CDR3 DNA sequence: TGTGCCAGCAGCCAGGCCCGGACAGGGGGCTCTTTCGAGCAGTACTTC. J is TRBJ2-7 and V is TRBV4-2, with 11 bases aligning to TRBD1. The CDR3 loop spans 16 amino acids. Germline V gives CDR1 LGHNA, CDR2 YNFKEQ. V trimming: 3 bases; J trimming: 6 bases; junction bases outside the gene matches: 10.

The rearrangement joins TRBV5-1 to TRBJ2-7; D gene uncertain. The CDR3 covers 13 residues. V was clipped by 5 bases and J by 3 bases, with 12 bases between them. The V gene's germline CDR1 is SGHRS and CDR2 YFSETQ. This chain's CDR3 is CASRLALGYEQYF. CDR3 bases: TGCGCCAGCAGACTCGCGCTGGGCTACGAGCAGTACTTC.

This chain links TRBV5-6 with TRBJ1-3; D gene uncertain. V gave up 0 bases and J gave up 1 base, with 14 bases separating them. This CDR3 comprises 17 residues. Germline values: CDR1 SGHDT, CDR2 YYEEEE. CDR3 nucleotides: TGTGCCAGCAGCTTGGGCGCGGAGATTATTTCTGGAAACACCATATATTTT. This codes for CASSLGAEIISGNTIYF.

The chain has TRBV9 and TRBJ2-5; D is unresolved. CDR1 SGDLS and CDR2 YYNGEE come from the germline V gene. This CDR3 is 13 amino acids long. The germline V and J ends were trimmed by 4 bases and 5 bases, with 12 bases remaining between them. CDR3 nucleotides: TGTGCCAGCAGCCAGACTGATGCGGAGACCCAGTACTTC. Translation gives CASSQTDAETQYF.

This chain joins TRBV5-1 and TRBJ2-1; possibly TRBD2 for D (6 bases). Looked up from germline, CDR1 is SGHRS and CDR2 is YFSETQ. Between the trimmed V and J ends, which lost 4 bases and 3 bases, there was a span of 23 bases. The CDR3 consists of 18 residues. The CDR3 bases are TGCGCCAGCAGCGGCACGGCCGGGACTGGGCGGAACTACAATGAGCAGTTCTTC. Its protein product is CASSGTAGTGRNYNEQFF. Drawing the rest from reference TRBV5-1 and TRBJ2-1, the complete variable domain is KAGVTQTPRYLIKTRGQQVTLSCSPISGHRSVSWYQQTPGQGLQFLFEYFSETQRNKGNFPGRFSGRQFSNSRSEMNVSTLELGDSALYLCASSGTAGTGRNYNEQFFGPGTRLTVL.

The chain employs TRBV19 and TRBJ2-7; 9 bases align to TRBD2. Germline V gene lookup returns CDR1 LNHDA and CDR2 SQIVND (reference sequence). This CDR3 is 14 amino acids long. Trimming cost V 3 bases and J 3 bases; bases outside gene matches: 3. The CDR3 DNA reads TGTGCCAGTAGTATCCGGACTAGCGACTACGAGCAGTACTTC. Amino acid sequence: CASSIRTSDYEQYF.

The V gene is TRBV7-9, the J gene TRBJ2-5; 7 bases fit TRBD2. The J call is in doubt because the DNA end fits TRBJ2-7 better. Germline CDR1 reads SEHNR; CDR2 reads FQNEAQ (reference sequence). This CDR3 region has 13 residues. The CDR3 reads CASSLRGAYEQYF. CDR3 DNA sequence: TGTGCCAGCAGCCTCCGGGGGGCCTACGAGCAGTACTTC.

The rearrangement joins TRBV7-2 to TRBJ2-3, with 16 bases aligning to TRBD2. CDR3 length equals 16 residues. V lost 1 base, J lost 10 bases, and 5 bases stayed unmatched. CDR1 is SGHTA and CDR2 is FQGNSA in the germline V gene. The CDR3 region is CASSLDDGTSGGAQYF. The CDR3 DNA sequence: TGTGCCAGCAGCTTAGATGATGGGACTAGCGGGGGGGCGCAGTATTTT.

This clone was observed once. V and J are TRBV7-8 and TRBJ2-3; TRBD2 is a possible D gene (5 bases). Germline V gene sequence: CDR1 SGHVS, CDR2 FQNEAQ. V was pared by 7 bases and J by 2 bases, with 22 bases between. The CDR3 loop spans 17 amino acids. The CDR3 region is CASNDRREAANTDTQYF. CDR3 DNA: TGTGCCAGCAACGACCGCCGGGAAGCGGCTAACACAGATACGCAGTATTTT.

This clone was picked up a small number of times. The DNA for the CDR3 is TGTGCCTGGAACCAGGGGACGGTCGGCAATCAGCCCCAGCATTTT. Residues: CAWNQGTVGNQPQHF. The V gene is TRBV30, the J gene TRBJ1-5; D is possibly TRBD1 (6 bases). Per the germline V gene, CDR1 is GTSNPN and CDR2 is SVGIG (reference sequence). Between the trimmed V and J ends, which lost 4 bases and 2 bases, there was a span of 15 bases. This CDR3 contains 15 residues.

The V gene is TRBV4-3, the J gene TRBJ2-7, with unresolved D. Germline V lookup: CDR1 LGHNA, CDR2 YSLEER. Trimming took off 0 bases at V and 3 bases at J, with 9 bases between the two ends. This CDR3 is built from 14 residues. DNA for the CDR3: TGCGCCAGCAGCCAAGACTCCATTAACTACGAGCAGTACTTC. This sequence encodes CASSQDSINYEQYF.

The chain has TRBV5-6 and TRBJ1-1; a weak D match, TRBD1 (6 bases). Trimming took 4 bases from V and 4 from J, leaving 14 bases between them. The CDR3 has 14 residues. Germline V gene sequence: CDR1 SGHDT, CDR2 YYEEEE. CDR3 sequence (DNA): TGTGCCAGCAGCCGGGACACCGAAATCACTGAAGCTTTCTTT. Amino acid sequence: CASSRDTEITEAFF.

The chain couples TRBV27 to TRBJ2-1, with 12 positions matching TRBD1. The CDR3 length is 14 residues. Germline lookup yields CDR1 MNHEY and CDR2 SMNVEV (reference sequence). V shed 4 bases, J shed 10 bases, and the junction held 5 bases outside the gene matches. CDR3 in DNA: TGTGCCAGCAGTTCTGGGACAGGGGGCACGGAGCAGTTCTTC. This codes for CASSSGTGGTEQFF.

This chain connects TRBV4-1 to TRBJ2-3, with D maybe TRBD2 (5 bases). Germline CDR1 and CDR2: MGHRA and YSYEKL. This CDR3 spans 17 amino acids. Deletions cut 0 bases from V and 6 bases from J, with 19 bases between. The CDR3 nucleotides read TGCGCCAGCAGCCAAGATTCCCCCAGCGGAGCTGTTGATACGCAGTATTTT. As protein: CASSQDSPSGAVDTQYF.

DNA for the CDR3: TGTGCCAGTAGTCCCCCAGGGGGGATACTCTATGGCTACACCTTC. This sequence encodes CASSPPGGILYGYTF. The chain links TRBV19 to TRBJ1-2; TRBD1 matches at 7 bases. V lost 5 bases, J lost 4 bases, and 10 bases stayed unmatched. The CDR3 spans 15 residues. Germline CDR1 reads LNHDA; CDR2 reads SQIVND (reference sequence).

The V and J genes are TRBV6-1 and TRBJ1-1; a possible D gene is TRBD1 (5 bases). This CDR3 spans 12 amino acids. Germline CDR1 and CDR2: MNHNS and SASEGT. V was pared by 6 bases and J by 5 bases, with 10 bases between. CDR3 protein: CASRDGGTEAFF. In DNA form, the CDR3 reads TGTGCCAGCAGGGATGGGGGGACTGAAGCTTTCTTT.

The V gene is TRBV7-9, the J gene TRBJ1-2; weak D call: TRBD1 (5 bases). The CDR3 length is 16 residues. Trimming took 5 bases from V and 1 from J, leaving 17 bases between them. Germline assignment: CDR1 SEHNR and CDR2 FQNEAQ (reference sequence). The CDR3: CASSHLGRYHNYGYTF. The CDR3 DNA follows: TGTGCCAGCAGCCACCTGGGACGGTACCATAACTATGGCTACACCTTC.

The chain joins TRBV5-6 to TRBJ2-7; no firm D call. Trimming stripped 0 bases from V and 3 bases from J, with 16 bases between. Per the germline V gene, CDR1 is SGHDT and CDR2 is YYEEEE. This CDR3 comprises 16 residues. The CDR3 region is CASSLARRDDGYEQYF. CDR3 in DNA: TGTGCCAGCAGCTTGGCCCGAAGGGATGATGGCTACGAGCAGTACTTC. The full variable domain, completed using reference TRBV5-6 and TRBJ2-7, is DAGVTQSPTHLIKTRGQQVTLRCSPKSGHDTVSWYQQALGQGPQFIFQYYEEEERQRGNFPDRFSGHQFPNYSSELNVNALLLGDSALYLCASSLARRDDGYEQYFGPGTRLTVT.